The T cell receptor beta chain described here comes from a study of human T cells and chemical hapten exposure. Study details: Across its roughly 22 weeks, the study gave patients weekly diphenylcyclopropenone doses to the scalp.

This clonotype appeared many times. Time point given: patch test 1, 2 weeks after DPC sensitization. Treatment in this sample: therapeutic diphenylcyclopropenone sensitization with weekly scalp DPC. The CDR3 is 13 amino acids. V lost 2 bases and J lost 2, with 6 bases in between. Germline loops: CDR1 ENHRY, CDR2 SYGVKD. TCRdb reanalysed the RACE reads using MiXCR and keeps one entry per CDR3 protein. The sample includes 75,000 to 90,000 distinct CDR3 sequences, about 8% of them seen just once. This TCR was sampled from a woman aged 30 to 39 with alopecia areata. Some clones in this sample may be carry-over from other donors' samples. The sequencing used whole blood, collected in connection with sensitization to the hapten diphenylcyclopropenone (DPC). The rearrangement joins TRBV10-3 to TRBJ1-2, with D unresolved. The CDR3 nucleotides read TGTGCCATCAGTGAGGACCAGAACTATGGCTACACCTTC. Encoded protein: CAISEDQNYGYTF.